A selection of T cell receptor beta chains follows, all from one sample in a study of cytomegalovirus exposure and HLA in healthy donors. Sequencing used immunoSEQ multiplex PCR; TCRdb keeps in-frame clones, though not all of them. This sample yields under 150,000 clones, of which about three quarters are seen a single time; about 3.1% belongs to the top ten. Sequences were obtained from PBMCs. The source of these receptors is a human donor in good health. Each CDR3 is given without its conserved first and last residue.

V gene: TRBV11-3; J gene: .; CDR3 protein: ASSTRGRNRYEQY
V gene: TRBV6-6; J gene: TRBJ1-5; CDR3 protein: ASSPGQPQH
V gene: TRBV9; J gene: TRBJ2-1; CDR3 protein: ASSATSGRAGEQF
V gene: TRBV4-3; J gene: TRBJ2-7; CDR3 protein: ASSQALTGGYEQY
V gene: TRBV6-5; J gene: TRBJ1-1; CDR3 protein: ASTPGNTEAF
V gene: TRBV5-1; J gene: TRBJ2-3; CDR3 protein: ASSLGQNTDTQY
V gene: TRBV4-3; J gene: TRBJ1-2; CDR3 protein: ASSQAIDTGTRGYT
V gene: TRBV5-8; J gene: TRBJ2-2; CDR3 protein: ASSLAPSGSYTGELF
V gene: TRBV5-8; J gene: TRBJ1-5; CDR3 protein: ASSLDGTPARPQH
V gene: TRBV28; J gene: TRBJ1-1; CDR3 protein: ASTYVTEAF
V gene: TRBV5-1; J gene: TRBJ2-3; CDR3 protein: ASSLVRDTQY
V gene: TRBV19; J gene: TRBJ1-5; CDR3 protein: ASSIDRDGDQPQH
V gene: TRBV5-4; J gene: TRBJ2-7; CDR3 protein: ASSSGLAHSPYEQY